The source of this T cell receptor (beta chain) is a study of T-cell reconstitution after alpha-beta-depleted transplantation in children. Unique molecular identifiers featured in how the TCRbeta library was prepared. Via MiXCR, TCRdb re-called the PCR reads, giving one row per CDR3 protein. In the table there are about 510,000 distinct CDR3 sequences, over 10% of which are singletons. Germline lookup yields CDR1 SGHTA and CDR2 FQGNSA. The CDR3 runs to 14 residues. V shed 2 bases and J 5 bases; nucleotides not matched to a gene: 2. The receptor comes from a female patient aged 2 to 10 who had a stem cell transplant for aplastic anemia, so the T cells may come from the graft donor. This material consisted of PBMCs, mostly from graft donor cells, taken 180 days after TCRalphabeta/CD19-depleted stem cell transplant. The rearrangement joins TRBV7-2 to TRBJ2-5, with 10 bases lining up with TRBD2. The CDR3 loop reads CASSLSGRGETQYF. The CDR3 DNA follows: TGTGCCAGCAGCTTAAGCGGGAGGGGGGAGACCCAGTACTTC.